This T cell receptor beta chain was sequenced during a study of shared clonotypes between healthy human individuals. Study details: The study used three CD4 naive, three CD4 memory, two CD8 naive and one CD8 memory plate per donor. Study-wide points: Generally, naive subsets (rather than memory subsets) showed larger estimated richness. Shared clonotypes: about 4.6% naive CD4, approximately 3.4% naive CD8, about 2.5% memory CD4, 0.4% memory CD8.

Researchers partitioned CD4+ cells into CD45RA+ naive and CD45RA-negative memory subsets. The method was immunoSEQ multiplex PCR; TCRdb's version includes in-frame clones alone and lacks a portion of them. The profile shows about a million clones, 65% to 80% of them singletons. Notes on this clone: What it binds is unknown.

The germline V gene has CDR1 SGDLS and CDR2 YYNGEE. The CDR3 totals 15 residues. V was trimmed by 0 bases and J by 4 bases, leaving 10 bases between them. The chain carries TRBV9 and TRBJ1-4; perhaps TRBD1 as D (5 bases). This clonotype originated in a man younger than 30 in good health. Sequenced sample: memory CD4+ T cells sorted from blood. Documented subset: CD45RA-negative fraction. In nucleotides, the CDR3 is TGTGCCAGCAGCGTAGGCCACGGGGGTAATGAAAAACTGTTTTTT. As protein: CASSVGHGGNEKLFF.